These T cell receptor beta chains were read from a single sample in a study of cytomegalovirus exposure and HLA in healthy donors. TCRdb keeps only in-frame clones here, not all; method: immunoSEQ multiplex PCR. The sample has around 190,000 clones, 80% to 90% seen once; the top ten hold less than 0.4%. Sample: PBMCs. The receptors were sampled from a woman aged 25 to 45 in good health and CMV-seronegative. Both conserved end residues are part of each CDR3. A D gene is named only where the DNA matches it firmly. Size values are once, few and many counts, or a class for expanded clones, and some rows have none.

j_call,d_call,v_call,clone_size,cdr3_aa,cdr3_nt
TRBJ2-1,-,TRBV11-2,-,CASSADYTAFQFF,TGTGCCAGCAGCGCCGACTATACAGCGTTCCAGTTCTTC
TRBJ1-4,-,TRBV2,-,CASTGGGRTNEKLFF,TGTGCCAGCACCGGGGGTGGGAGGACTAATGAAAAACTGTTTTTT
TRBJ1-2,-,TRBV14,-,CASSRTDLNYGYTF,TGTGCCAGCAGCCGGACAGATTTGAACTATGGCTACACCTTC
TRBJ1-4,-,TRBV29-1,few,CSVVEPEGEKLFF,TGCAGCGTTGTTGAACCAGAGGGTGAAAAACTGTTTTTT
TRBJ2-7,-,TRBV4-1,-,CASSQETGPEGLPSGEQYF,TGCGCCAGCAGCCAAGAAACGGGGCCCGAGGGACTGCCGTCGGGCGAGCAGTACTTC
TRBJ2-5,-,TRBV5-1,-,CASSLMTGSEETQYF,TGCGCCAGCAGCTTGATGACTGGAAGTGAAGAGACCCAGTACTTC
TRBJ2-1,-,TRBV6-1,-,CASTTDRISWDEQFF,TGTGCCAGCACCACCGACAGGATTTCTTGGGATGAGCAGTTCTTC
TRBJ2-7,-,TRBV18,-,CASSPTQTYEQYF,TGTGCCAGCTCACCTACACAGACCTACGAGCAGTACTTC
TRBJ1-1,-,TRBV4-1,-,CASSQDRLSGAFF,TGCGCCAGCAGCCAAGATCGGCTTTCGGGAGCTTTCTTT
TRBJ2-1,-,TRBV10-3,-,CAISGVADQTYNEQFF,TGTGCCATCAGTGGGGTAGCGGACCAAACCTACAATGAGCAGTTCTTC
TRBJ2-1,-,TRBV6-6,-,CASTMSGLNEQFF,TGTGCCAGCACCATGAGCGGCCTAAATGAGCAGTTCTTC
TRBJ2-3,-,TRBV6-5,-,CASRKAELDTQYF,TGTGCCAGCAGGAAAGCGGAGTTAGATACGCAGTATTTT
TRBJ1-1,-,TRBV2,-,CASSENRVATEAFF,TGTGCCAGCAGTGAAAACAGGGTTGCCACTGAAGCTTTCTTT
TRBJ2-1,-,TRBV9,-,CASSPRVASYNEQFF,TGTGCCAGCAGCCCCAGGGTAGCCTCCTACAATGAGCAGTTCTTC
TRBJ2-3,-,TRBV4-2,-,CASSQDEGTPTLDTQYF,TGTGCCAGCAGCCAAGATGAGGGGACTCCTACCCTAGATACGCAGTATTTT
TRBJ2-5,TRBD2,TRBV11-2,-,CASSSGTSGRNGETQYF,TGTGCCAGCAGCTCAGGGACTAGCGGGAGAAATGGGGAGACCCAGTACTTC
TRBJ1-1,-,TRBV7-9,-,CASSPEGELTEAFF,TGTGCCAGCAGCCCGGAGGGAGAGTTAACTGAAGCTTTCTTT
TRBJ1-2,-,TRBV6-1,-,CASSAQDSWGGYTF,TGTGCCAGCAGTGCTCAGGACAGCTGGGGGGGCTACACCTTC
TRBJ2-5,TRBD1,TRBV7-7,-,CASSPTGTGGETQYF,TGTGCTAGCAGCCCAACCGGGACAGGAGGGGAGACCCAGTACTTC
TRBJ1-4,-,TRBV5-4,-,CASSLAGATNEKLFF,TGTGCCAGCAGCTTGGCAGGGGCGACTAATGAAAAACTGTTTTTT
TRBJ2-1,-,TRBV7-9,few,CASSPKNRAGNEQFF,TGTGCCAGCAGCCCAAAGAACAGGGCCGGCAATGAGCAGTTCTTC
TRBJ1-2,-,TRBV27,-,CASSLSGGMANYGYTF,TGTGCCAGCAGTTTATCGGGCGGGATGGCTAACTATGGCTACACCTTC
TRBJ2-1,TRBD2,TRBV7-9,-,CASSQSGRAYNEQFF,TGTGCCAGCAGCCAAAGCGGGAGAGCCTACAATGAGCAGTTCTTC
TRBJ2-2,TRBD1,TRBV9,few,CASSAPGTGDSGELFF,TGTGCCAGCAGCGCTCCCGGGACAGGGGATTCCGGGGAGCTGTTTTTT
TRBJ2-2,TRBD2,TRBV6-5,-,CASRPGLHNTGELFF,TGTGCCAGCAGGCCGGGACTACACAACACCGGGGAGCTGTTTTTT
TRBJ2-2,TRBD1,TRBV28,-,CASQTGGRTGELFF,TGTGCCAGCCAGACAGGGGGAAGAACCGGGGAGCTGTTTTTT
TRBJ2-5,-,TRBV9,-,CASSVGGGRQETQYF,TGTGCCAGCAGCGTAGGAGGTGGCAGACAAGAGACCCAGTACTTC
TRBJ2-7,-,TRBV28,-,CASSPLAYEQYF,TGTGCCAGCAGTCCCCTAGCCTACGAGCAGTACTTC
TRBJ2-2,-,TRBV2,-,CASSRGTVNTGELFF,TGTGCCAGCAGTCGCGGGACAGTGAACACCGGGGAGCTGTTTTTT
TRBJ2-7,-,TRBV2,-,CASSDAANYEQYF,TGTGCCAGCAGTGACGCGGCAAACTACGAGCAGTACTTC
TRBJ1-2,TRBD1,TRBV6-6,-,CASSPGTGRDGYTF,TGTGCCAGCAGCCCGGGGACAGGGCGGGATGGCTACACCTTC
TRBJ2-7,TRBD2,TRBV18,-,CASSPLAGPGGEQYF,TGTGCCAGCTCACCGCTAGCGGGACCCGGAGGCGAGCAGTACTTC
TRBJ2-1,TRBD2,TRBV9,-,CASSVAGSGRAHEQFF,TGTGCCAGCAGCGTAGCTGGCAGCGGGAGGGCCCATGAGCAGTTCTTC
TRBJ1-1,-,TRBV28,-,CASSFPNRVYTEAFF,TGTGCCAGCAGTTTCCCCAACAGGGTATACACTGAAGCTTTCTTT
TRBJ1-5,TRBD1,TRBV28,-,CASSLNGQGSNQPQHF,TGTGCCAGCAGTTTAAACGGACAGGGAAGTAATCAGCCCCAGCATTTT
TRBJ2-1,-,TRBV11-3,-,CASSPRESRDNEQFF,TGTGCCAGCAGCCCACGGGAGTCGCGGGACAATGAGCAGTTCTTC
TRBJ2-1,TRBD2,TRBV5-6,-,CASSLDVREGTFF,TGTGCCAGCAGCTTGGATGTCAGGGAGGGGACCTTCTTC
TRBJ2-2,TRBD1,TRBV13,-,CASTRQGGFTGELFF,TGTGCCAGCACCCGACAGGGCGGTTTCACCGGGGAGCTGTTTTTT
TRBJ2-7,-,TRBV9,-,CASSVAGQNYEQYF,TGTGCCAGCAGCGTAGCAGGACAGAACTACGAGCAGTACTTC
TRBJ2-3,TRBD2,TRBV5-1,-,CASTKPSGGATDTQYF,TGCGCCAGCACCAAACCTAGCGGGGGAGCTACAGATACGCAGTATTTT
TRBJ1-1,-,TRBV29-1,-,CSVTDSDTEAFF,TGCAGCGTTACCGACAGCGACACTGAAGCTTTCTTT
TRBJ2-7,TRBD1,TRBV28,-,CATTRDSYEQYF,TGTGCCACTACTCGGGACAGCTACGAGCAGTACTTC
TRBJ2-2,-,TRBV7-6,-,CASSAPQEPNTGELFF,TGTGCCAGCAGCGCCCCACAGGAACCGAACACCGGGGAGCTGTTTTTT
TRBJ2-7,-,TRBV4-1,-,CASSQDLDIYEQYF,TGCGCCAGCAGCCAAGATTTGGACATCTACGAGCAGTACTTC
TRBJ2-7,-,TRBV6-5,-,CASSYMEGQEQYF,TGTGCCAGCAGTTATATGGAGGGTCAAGAGCAGTACTTC
TRBJ2-3,-,TRBV27,-,CASSSHSTDTQYF,TGTGCCAGCAGTTCACACAGCACAGATACGCAGTATTTT
TRBJ2-5,-,TRBV11-2,-,CASTPGETQYF,TGTGCCAGCACCCCGGGGGAGACCCAGTACTTC
TRBJ2-1,TRBD2,TRBV28,-,CASSSPGERGGNEQFF,TGTGCCAGCAGTTCCCCCGGGGAGCGGGGGGGCAATGAGCAGTTCTTC
TRBJ2-3,-,TRBV19,-,CASSPHTDTQYF,TGTGCCAGTTCCCCCCACACAGATACGCAGTATTTT
TRBJ2-7,-,TRBV19,once,CASSIDSGTYEQYF,TGTGCCAGTAGTATAGACTCGGGAACTTACGAGCAGTACTTC
TRBJ2-2,TRBD2,TRBV2,-,CASSEAGGANTGELFF,TGTGCCAGCAGTGAAGCCGGGGGGGCGAACACCGGGGAGCTGTTTTTT
TRBJ2-1,TRBD2,TRBV7-3,-,CASSPRNSGYEWQFF,TGTGCCAGCAGCCCGCGCAATAGCGGGTACGAGTGGCAGTTCTTC
TRBJ2-7,-,TRBV14,-,CASSQAPGLRSSYEQYF,TGTGCCAGCAGCCAAGCTCCGGGACTTAGGAGCTCCTACGAGCAGTACTTC
TRBJ2-5,TRBD2,TRBV9,once,CASSPFGAGGQETQYF,TGTGCCAGCAGCCCGTTCGGAGCGGGGGGACAAGAGACCCAGTACTTC
TRBJ1-1,-,TRBV14,-,CASSQDQTGPNTEAFF,TGTGCCAGCAGCCAAGATCAAACAGGGCCGAACACTGAAGCTTTCTTT
TRBJ2-7,-,TRBV15,few,CATSRPQGYEQYF,TGTGCCACCAGCAGACCTCAGGGGTACGAGCAGTACTTC
TRBJ2-4,-,TRBV25-1,-,CASPEVERAKNIQYF,TGTGCCAGCCCCGAGGTGGAGCGGGCCAAAAACATTCAGTACTTC